The 21 T cell receptor beta chains below were found in one sample sequenced in a study of CD8 T cells in ankylosing spondylitis. TCRdb reprocessed the 5' RACE reads via MiXCR and lists one record per CDR3 protein. The sample shows over 200,000 distinct CDR3 sequences, around 19% of them seen only once. The antigens these receptors bind are not known. Overall study results and limits: Ankylosing spondylitis blood appeared to be characterized by a TCR beta motif of several highly homologous variants.

Sequences were obtained from blood, either unsorted or a sorted T cell fraction (not recorded which). Receptors originate from a male donor with ankylosing spondylitis.

This clonotype has just a few counts. The rearrangement joins TRBV7-9 to TRBJ2-7; D remains ambiguous. With 10 bases removed from V and 3 bases from J, the gap between germline ends came to 19 bases. CDR1 SEHNR and CDR2 FQNEAQ come from the germline V gene (reference sequence). The CDR3 is made up of 14 amino acids. CDR3 amino acids: CATRPLLPLYEQYF. The CDR3 DNA sequence: TGTGCCACGCGTCCTTTACTGCCACTCTACGAGCAGTACTTC.

J is TRBJ1-6 and V is TRBV3-1; unclear D gene. The CDR3 runs 16 residues. V lost 4 bases to trimming and J lost 0 bases, with 10 bases between them. Germline V gives CDR1 LGHDT, CDR2 YNNKEL (reference sequence). In DNA form, the CDR3 reads TGTGCCAGCAGCCTTGGCAGGAGCTCCTATAATTCACCCCTCCACTTT. Its translation is CASSLGRSSYNSPLHF.

This clonotype was seen a handful of times. This chain uses TRBV10-3 with TRBJ2-1, with D hard to call. V was trimmed by 4 bases and J by 8 bases, leaving 9 bases between them. The CDR3 extends over 12 amino acids. Germline lookup yields CDR1 ENHRY and CDR2 SYGVKD. The CDR3, as DNA: TGTGCCATCAGTGGGCAGGTCGATGAGCAGTTCTTC. Its translation: CAISGQVDEQFF.

The V gene is TRBV20-1, the J gene TRBJ2-3, with 9 bases fitting TRBD1. V lost 6 bases, J lost 4 bases, and 8 bases stayed unmatched. From germline, CDR1 is DFQATT and CDR2 SNEGSKA (reference sequence). The CDR3 sequence is 14 residues long. CDR3 sequence: CSALDRGLADTQYF. The CDR3 bases are TGCAGTGCATTGGACAGGGGCCTTGCAGATACGCAGTATTTT.

V is TRBV29-1 and J is TRBJ2-1; D unclear. The CDR3 length is 14 residues. V lost 6 bases and J lost 0, with 12 bases in between. CDR1 and CDR2 from the germline V gene are SQVTM and ANQGSEA. The CDR3 DNA reads as TGCAGCGTACCGACGGAGAGCTCCTACAATGAGCAGTTCTTC. As protein: CSVPTESSYNEQFF.

V usage is TRBV20-1 and J usage is TRBJ2-3; no reliable D call. This CDR3 contains 16 residues. Germline lookup yields CDR1 DFQATT and CDR2 SNEGSKA (reference sequence). V gave up 0 bases and J gave up 2 bases, with 15 bases separating them. This CDR3 is CSARDLDREVTDTQYF. The CDR3 DNA follows: TGCAGTGCTAGAGATCTTGATCGCGAAGTCACAGATACGCAGTATTTT.

This clonotype occurred a few times. The J gene is TRBJ1-1, the V gene TRBV18, with D perhaps TRBD1 (6 bases). Germline CDR1 and CDR2: KGHSH and LQKENI. V gave up 0 bases and J gave up 8 bases, with 13 bases separating them. This CDR3 spans 14 amino acids. The CDR3 protein is CASSPPGTTREAFF. For the CDR3, the DNA is TGTGCCAGCTCACCACCTGGGACAACCCGAGAAGCTTTCTTT.

The J gene is TRBJ2-3, the V gene TRBV30; 7 nucleotides align to TRBD1. This CDR3 spans 15 amino acids. V lost 3 bases, J lost 4 bases, and 10 bases stayed unmatched. Germline V gene sequence: CDR1 GTSNPN, CDR2 SVGIG (reference sequence). CDR3 DNA: TGTGCCTGGAGCTTAACAGGGGTTGGCGCAGATACGCAGTATTTT. This sequence encodes CAWSLTGVGADTQYF.

This clonotype was seen at least ten times. V is TRBV29-1 and J is TRBJ2-2, with 8 bases matching TRBD2. The CDR3 consists of 14 residues. Germline V gene data show CDR1 as SQVTM and CDR2 as ANQGSEA. The V segment lost 6 bases and the J segment 4 bases; nucleotides outside the gene matches: 7. The CDR3: CSVGEAGGTGELFF. The CDR3 DNA sequence: TGCAGCGTCGGGGAGGCGGGGGGCACCGGGGAGCTGTTTTTT.

This clonotype came up a few times. The chain combines TRBV2 with TRBJ2-7; 8 nucleotides agree with TRBD1. Per the germline V gene, CDR1 is SNHLY and CDR2 is FYNNEI. This CDR3 has 15 residues. With 2 bases clipped from V and 3 bases from J, the junction kept 6 bases outside the gene matches. The CDR3 region has the DNA TGTGCCAGCAGTGAAAGTGACAGGGGCCTCTACGAGCAGTACTTC. Translated: CASSESDRGLYEQYF.

The CDR3 nucleotides are TGTGCCACCCGCGATAGGGAGGCCGAGGAGCAGTTCTTC. The encoded protein is CATRDREAEEQFF. The rearrangement links TRBV27 to TRBJ2-1; tentative D call: TRBD2 (6 bases). This CDR3 is 13 amino acids long. The germline gives CDR1 MNHEY, CDR2 SMNVEV (reference sequence). V lost 10 bases to trimming and J lost 10 bases, with 20 bases between them.

This clonotype was seen at least ten times. The chain couples TRBV12-3 or TRBV12-4 to TRBJ2-7, with D hard to call. The CDR3 is made up of 11 amino acids. Trimming removed 3 bases from V and 5 bases from J, with 5 bases in between. The CDR3 DNA follows: TGTGCCAGCAGTTTTGGCAACGAGCAGTACTTC. Translated, it gives CASSFGNEQYF.

The chain couples TRBV20-1 to TRBJ2-1, with D possibly matching TRBD2 (6 bases). Between the trimmed V and J ends, which lost 3 bases and 2 bases, there was a span of 11 bases. This CDR3 is built from 14 residues. Germline lookup yields CDR1 DFQATT and CDR2 SNEGSKA (reference sequence). The DNA of the CDR3 is TGCAGTGCTAGTGGAGGGGTTACCTACAATGAGCAGTTCTTC. It specifies CSASGGVTYNEQFF.

This chain joins TRBV27 and TRBJ2-1, with 8 bases fitting TRBD2. Trimming cost V 1 base and J 6 bases; bases outside gene matches: 2. The CDR3 spans 14 residues. Germline CDR1 MNHEY, CDR2 SMNVEV (reference sequence). The chain's CDR3 is CASSLFLAGNEQFF. Here the CDR3 DNA reads TGTGCCAGCAGTTTATTTCTAGCGGGCAATGAGCAGTTCTTC.

This clonotype was seen a few times. This rearrangement joins TRBV7-3 to TRBJ2-1; 8 bases are shared with TRBD2. The CDR3 totals 13 residues. Losses at the gene ends were 3 bases for V and 9 bases for J; bases not matched to a gene: 4. The germline CDR1 and CDR2 sequences are SGHTA and FQGTGA. This CDR3 reads CASSFSSGGEQFF. In DNA, the CDR3 is TGTGCCAGCAGCTTTTCCAGCGGGGGTGAGCAGTTCTTC.

This clonotype was seen a few times. This chain uses TRBV4-1 with TRBJ1-1, with 7 bases aligning to TRBD1. Germline values: CDR1 MGHRA, CDR2 YSYEKL. The CDR3 covers 16 residues. Unmatched junction bases numbered 18, after V lost 3 bases and J lost 11 bases. This CDR3 reads CASSHKGTEGWAGAFF. Written as DNA, the CDR3 is TGCGCCAGCAGCCATAAAGGGACAGAAGGATGGGCCGGGGCTTTCTTT.

The table lists this clonotype with many counts. The gene calls are TRBV4-1 and TRBJ2-7; D is ambiguous. The V gene's germline CDR1 is MGHRA and CDR2 YSYEKL. Trimming removed 3 bases at V and 0 bases at J, with 6 bases between. This CDR3 comprises 13 residues. DNA of the CDR3: TGCGCCAGCAGCCAGGAAGGCTCCTACGAGCAGTACTTC. Its protein product is CASSQEGSYEQYF.

This chain joins TRBV7-6 and TRBJ2-1; 9 bases are a match to TRBD2. The germline CDR1 and CDR2 sequences are SGHVS and FNYEAQ. The CDR3 runs to 15 residues. Trimming removed 5 bases from V and 3 bases from J; junction bases left unmatched: 5. In DNA form, the CDR3 reads TGTGCCAGCAGCGCCACTAGCGGGTACTACAATGAGCAGTTCTTC. This encodes CASSATSGYYNEQFF.

This chain's CDR3 is CASSWQGANTEAFF. Written as DNA, the CDR3 is TGTGCCAGCAGTTGGCAGGGGGCGAACACTGAAGCTTTCTTT. V is TRBV6-5 and J is TRBJ1-1, with 8 bases fitting TRBD1. The germline CDR1 and CDR2 sequences are MNHEY and SVGAGI. This CDR3 comprises 14 residues. With 4 bases clipped from V and 1 base from J, the junction kept 2 bases outside the gene matches.

This clonotype was seen at least ten times. The chain uses TRBV20-1 and TRBJ1-4; tentatively, D is TRBD1 (5 bases). The CDR3 is 15 residues long. V shed 0 bases and J shed 6 bases, with 14 bases lying between them. CDR1 and CDR2 (germline): DFQATT, SNEGSKA (reference sequence). The CDR3 region is CSARDRQPWDEKLFF. Here the CDR3 DNA reads TGCAGTGCTAGAGATCGACAGCCGTGGGATGAAAAACTGTTTTTT.

In this sample, this clonotype turned up a few times. The V and J genes are TRBV7-9 and TRBJ2-3, with D maybe TRBD1 (6 bases). The CDR3 is made up of 16 amino acids. In germline, CDR1 is SEHNR, CDR2 FQNEAQ (reference sequence). The V and J ends lost 3 bases and 4 bases respectively, with 17 bases between them. CDR3 coding DNA: TGTGCCAGCAGCTTTCCAACAGGGCTTGACGCAGATACGCAGTATTTT. This codes for CASSFPTGLDADTQYF.